These 8 T cell receptor beta chains were all obtained from the same sample, sequenced in a study of cytotoxic CD8 clonotypes in ibrutinib-treated CLL. Libraries were prepared by immunoSEQ multiplex PCR; TCRdb keeps only in-frame clonotypes and omits some of them. Among 13,000 to 15,000 clones listed, roughly two thirds were seen once. The material sequenced was PBMCs, taken before ibrutinib treatment. Receptor source: a human donor with chronic lymphocytic leukemia.

This chain connects TRBV18 to TRBJ1-1, with D possibly TRBD1 on 5 matching bases. Trimming shortened V by 2 bases and J by 0 bases, and 10 bases separated the two germline ends. CDR1 and CDR2 (germline): KGHSH, LQKENI. The CDR3 covers 15 residues. The CDR3 protein is CASSPGADMNTEAFF. DNA for the CDR3: TGTGCCAGCTCACCAGGGGCAGACATGAACACTGAAGCTTTCTTT.

This clone turned up a few times. V and J are TRBV6-6 and TRBJ1-2, with 7 bases identical to TRBD1. The CDR3 totals 15 residues. Germline CDR1 is MNHNY and CDR2 is SVGAGI (reference sequence). With V trimmed by 6 bases and J by 1 base, 8 bases remained unmatched. The CDR3 bases are TGTGCCAGCAGGGATCAGGGGGAACTTAACTATGGCTACACCTTC. Translated: CASRDQGELNYGYTF.

This clone was counted between two and nine times. The chain is built from TRBV10-2 and TRBJ1-4; D not certain. Trimming took off 4 bases at V and 8 bases at J, with 14 bases between the two ends. Germline V lookup: CDR1 WSHSY, CDR2 SAAADI. This CDR3 comprises 14 residues. CDR3 nucleotides: TGCGCCAGCAGTGCCGGGAGCGGGCGCGAAAAACTGTTTTTT. Translation: CASSAGSGREKLFF.

The chain employs TRBV19 and TRBJ1-4; D perhaps matches TRBD1 (6 bases). CDR1 is LNHDA, CDR2 SQIVND, per germline (reference sequence). This CDR3 spans 15 amino acids. V was clipped by 5 bases and J by 0 bases, with 10 bases between them. The CDR3 nucleotides are TGTGCCAGTAGTTTGGGACATCCAACTAATGAAAAACTGTTTTTT. It translates to CASSLGHPTNEKLFF.

This clone appeared a single time. Here the CDR3 reads CASSTPDTQYF. As DNA, the CDR3 is TGTGCCAGCTCAACGCCAGATACGCAGTATTTT. The chain is built from TRBV18 and TRBJ2-3; D is uncertain. Germline V gene sequence: CDR1 KGHSH, CDR2 LQKENI. Trimming removed 5 bases from V and 4 bases from J, with 4 bases in between. The CDR3 length is 11 residues.

This chain joins TRBV5-1 and TRBJ2-1; D may be TRBD2 (7 bases). CDR3 length: 16 amino acids. Trimming stripped 0 bases from V and 2 bases from J, with 12 bases between. Germline V lookup: CDR1 SGHRS, CDR2 YFSETQ. The CDR3 bases are TGCGCCAGCAGCTTGGAGGGGGGGCGCACCTACAATGAGCAGTTCTTC. It is translated as CASSLEGGRTYNEQFF.

V and J are TRBV10-3 and TRBJ2-7, with 10 bases aligning to TRBD1. This CDR3 is 14 amino acids long. CDR1 is ENHRY, CDR2 SYGVKD, per germline. Trimming at V came to 8 bases and at J to 7 bases, leaving 11 bases not matched to a gene. The CDR3 sequence is CAIASGTGAGEQYF. In nucleotides, the CDR3 is TGTGCCATCGCTTCCGGGACAGGGGCAGGAGAGCAGTACTTC.

There are a few counts of this clone. V gene TRBV5-1 combines with J gene TRBJ2-1; possible D gene TRBD1, 6 bases. V was cut by 0 bases and J by 10 bases, with 14 bases left in between. Germline V lookup: CDR1 SGHRS, CDR2 YFSETQ. The CDR3 runs to 14 residues. The CDR3 sequence: CASSLAGDMREQFF. The CDR3 region has the DNA TGCGCCAGCAGCTTGGCTGGGGACATGCGAGAGCAGTTCTTC.